This record looks at one T cell receptor beta chain sequence and its context. The record originates from a study of T cell responses to AZD1222 COVID-19 vaccine. The CDR3 totals 16 residues. Germline V gives CDR1 SGHNT, CDR2 YYREEE (reference sequence). Trimming pared 1 base from V and 2 bases from J, leaving 14 bases between. The method was immunoSEQ multiplex PCR; TCRdb's version includes in-frame clones alone and lacks a portion of them. The table records some 120,000 clones, around 92% of them present only once. This clonotype was obtained from an adult who received the AZD1222 COVID-19 vaccine. Sequencing used peripheral blood, obtained 28 days after the second AZD1222 dose. The chain has TRBV5-4 and TRBJ2-3; D gene uncertain. The CDR3 is CASSLSPGQITDTQYF. As DNA, the CDR3 is TGTGCCAGCAGCTTGTCCCCCGGCCAGATCACAGATACGCAGTATTTT.